These 4 T cell receptor beta chains came from one sample sequenced in a study of T cell responses to AZD1222 COVID-19 vaccine. Generated by immunoSEQ multiplex PCR, the TCRdb table keeps only in-frame clones and is missing some. The sample has 70,000 or so clones, 70% to 90% seen once; the top ten hold around a quarter. The material was peripheral blood, obtained 28 days after the second AZD1222 dose. The receptor set was obtained from an adult who received the AZD1222 COVID-19 vaccine.

The chain carries TRBV27 and TRBJ1-3; weak D call: TRBD1 (5 bases). V was shortened by 4 bases and J by 8 bases, with 18 bases between the two germline ends. This CDR3 contains 15 residues. Germline loops: CDR1 MNHEY, CDR2 SMNVEV (reference sequence). The CDR3 protein is CASSWSGLGGDTIYF. The CDR3 DNA reads TGTGCCAGCAGTTGGTCCGGGCTCGGGGGGGACACCATATATTTT.

Only one count was recorded for this clone. The rearrangement joins TRBV2 to TRBJ2-5; no clear D. The CDR3 is 11 amino acids. Looked up from germline, CDR1 is SNHLY and CDR2 is FYNNEI. The V and J ends lost 4 bases and 7 bases respectively, with 7 bases between them. Written as DNA, the CDR3 is TGTGCCAGCAGTGGACACGCGACCCAGTACTTC. This translates into CASSGHATQYF.

V usage is TRBV18 and J usage is TRBJ2-1; TRBD2 might be the D (5 bases). V lost 2 bases and J lost 5, with 10 bases in between. Germline V gene data show CDR1 as KGHSH and CDR2 as LQKENI. This CDR3 has 14 residues. The CDR3 reads CASSPFSDDNEQFF. CDR3 DNA: TGTGCCAGCTCACCATTTAGCGACGACAATGAGCAGTTCTTC.

This clone was seen once. J is TRBJ1-2 and V is TRBV5-6, with D possibly matching TRBD1 (5 bases). The CDR3 sequence is 16 residues long. V lost 3 bases and J lost 0, with 15 bases in between. Per the germline V gene, CDR1 is SGHDT and CDR2 is YYEEEE. CDR3 residues: CASSYLGPYSNYGYTF. CDR3 DNA sequence: TGTGCCAGCAGCTACTTGGGACCGTATTCTAACTATGGCTACACCTTC.